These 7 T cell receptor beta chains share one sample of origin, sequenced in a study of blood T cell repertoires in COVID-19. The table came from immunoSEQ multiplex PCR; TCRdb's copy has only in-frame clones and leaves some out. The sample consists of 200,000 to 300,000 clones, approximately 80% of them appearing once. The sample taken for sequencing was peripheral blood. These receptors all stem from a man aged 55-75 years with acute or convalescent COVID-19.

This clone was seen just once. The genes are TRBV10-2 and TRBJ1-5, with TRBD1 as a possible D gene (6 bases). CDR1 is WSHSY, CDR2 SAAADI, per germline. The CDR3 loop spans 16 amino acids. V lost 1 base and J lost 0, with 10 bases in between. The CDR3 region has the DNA TGCGCCAGCAGTGAGTATACCAGGGGTAGCAATCAGCCCCAGCATTTT. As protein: CASSEYTRGSNQPQHF.

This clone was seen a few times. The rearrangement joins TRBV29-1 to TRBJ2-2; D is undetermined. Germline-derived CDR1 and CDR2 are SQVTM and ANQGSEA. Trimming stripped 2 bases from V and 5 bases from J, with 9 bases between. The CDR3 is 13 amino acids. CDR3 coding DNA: TGCAGCGTTGAAACACACCTGACCGGGGAGCTGTTTTTT. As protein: CSVETHLTGELFF.

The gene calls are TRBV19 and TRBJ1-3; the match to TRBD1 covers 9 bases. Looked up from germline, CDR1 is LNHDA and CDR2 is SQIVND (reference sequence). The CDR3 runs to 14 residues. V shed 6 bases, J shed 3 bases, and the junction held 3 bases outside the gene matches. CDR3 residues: CASRGTGYGNTIYF. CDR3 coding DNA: TGTGCCAGTAGAGGGACAGGGTATGGAAACACCATATATTTT. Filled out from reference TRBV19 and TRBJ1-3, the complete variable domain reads DGGITQSPKYLFRKEGQNVTLSCEQNLNHDAMYWYRQDPGQGLRLIYYSQIVNDFQKGDIAEGYSVSREKKESFPLTVTSAQKNPTAFYLCASRGTGYGNTIYFGEGSWLTVV.

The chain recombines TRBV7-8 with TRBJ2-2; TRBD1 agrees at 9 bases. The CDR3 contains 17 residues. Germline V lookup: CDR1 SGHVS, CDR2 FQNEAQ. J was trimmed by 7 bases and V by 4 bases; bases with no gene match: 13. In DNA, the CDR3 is TGTGCCAGCAGCTCCAACAGGGGGCCCTACGTGGGCGGGGAGCTGTTTTTT. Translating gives CASSSNRGPYVGGELFF.

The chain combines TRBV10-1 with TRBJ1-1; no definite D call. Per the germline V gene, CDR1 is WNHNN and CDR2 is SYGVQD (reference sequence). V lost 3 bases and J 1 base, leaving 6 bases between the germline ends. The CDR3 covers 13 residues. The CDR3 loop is CASSDSGNTEAFF. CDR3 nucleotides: TGCGCCAGCAGTGACTCGGGGAACACTGAAGCTTTCTTT.

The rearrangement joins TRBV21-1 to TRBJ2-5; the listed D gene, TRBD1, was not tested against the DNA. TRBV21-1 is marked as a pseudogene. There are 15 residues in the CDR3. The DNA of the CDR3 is TGTGCCAGCAGCAAGGCAGGGGGGAGCCAAGAGACCCAGTACTTC. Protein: CASSKAGGSQETQYF.

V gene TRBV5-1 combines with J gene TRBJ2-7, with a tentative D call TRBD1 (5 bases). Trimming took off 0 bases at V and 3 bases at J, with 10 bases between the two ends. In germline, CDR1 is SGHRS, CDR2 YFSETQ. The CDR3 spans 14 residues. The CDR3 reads CASSLEAGLYEQYF. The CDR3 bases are TGCGCCAGCAGCTTGGAGGCAGGGCTCTACGAGCAGTACTTC.